This T cell receptor (beta chain) was identified in a study of blood T cells in healthy people across ages. Through a sample-barcoded 5' primer and a J-beta primer mix, a second PCR was run for roughly 7 to 11 cycles. MiXCR, run by TCRdb on the 5' RACE reads, gives a single entry per CDR3 protein. The data show about 1.4 million distinct CDR3 sequences, approximately 59% seen once. The germline V gene encodes CDR1 LGHNA and CDR2 YNFKEQ. The CDR3 runs to 15 residues. Trimming removed 7 bases from V and 7 bases from J; junction bases left unmatched: 10. The receptor was isolated from a man between 18 and 29 years old in good health. The chain has TRBV4-2 and TRBJ2-7; TRBD2 matches 13 bases. Source material: blood. The CDR3 coding sequence is TGTGCCAGCAAGGGACTAGCGGGGAGAGACAATGAGCAGTACTTC. Its protein is CASKGLAGRDNEQYF.